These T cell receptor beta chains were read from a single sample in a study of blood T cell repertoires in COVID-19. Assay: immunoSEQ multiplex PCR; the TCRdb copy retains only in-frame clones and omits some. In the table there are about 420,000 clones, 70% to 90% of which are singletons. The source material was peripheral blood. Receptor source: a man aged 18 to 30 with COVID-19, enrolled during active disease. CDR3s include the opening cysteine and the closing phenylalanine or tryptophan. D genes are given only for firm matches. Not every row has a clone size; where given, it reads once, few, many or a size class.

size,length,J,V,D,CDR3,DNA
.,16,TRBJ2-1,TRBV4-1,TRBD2,CASSQAEAGGPGEQFF,TGCGCCAGCAGCCAAGCGGAGGCGGGAGGGCCTGGGGAGCAGTTCTTC
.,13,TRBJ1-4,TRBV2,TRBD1,CASSRDRNEKLFF,TGTGCCAGCAGCCGGGACAGGAATGAAAAACTGTTTTTT
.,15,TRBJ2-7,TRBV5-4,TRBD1,CASSAPGQETYEQYF,TGTGCCAGCAGCGCGCCGGGACAGGAAACCTACGAGCAGTACTTC
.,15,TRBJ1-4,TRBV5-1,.,CASSLGPTEGEKLFF,TGCGCCAGCAGCTTGGGTCCAACAGAAGGTGAAAAACTGTTTTTT
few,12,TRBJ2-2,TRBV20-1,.,CSASPRGRELFF,TGCAGTGCTAGTCCACGCGGGCGGGAGCTGTTTTTT
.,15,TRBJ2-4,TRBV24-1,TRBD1,CATSEETGRGNIQYF,TGTGCCACCAGTGAGGAGACAGGGCGTGGAAACATTCAGTACTTC
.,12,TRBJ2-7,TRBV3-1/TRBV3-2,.,CASRQGPGEQYF,TGTGCCAGCAGGCAAGGTCCCGGGGAGCAGTACTTC
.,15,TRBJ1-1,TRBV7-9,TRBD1,CASSFTGQGSTEAFF,TGTGCCAGCAGCTTTACGGGACAGGGGAGCACTGAAGCTTTCTTT
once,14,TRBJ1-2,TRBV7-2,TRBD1,CASSLAGTGSGYTF,TGTGCCAGCAGCTTAGCTGGGACAGGGAGCGGCTACACCTTC
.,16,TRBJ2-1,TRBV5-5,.,CASSLATATIYNEQFF,TGTGCCAGCAGCTTGGCGACCGCGACTATCTACAATGAGCAGTTCTTC
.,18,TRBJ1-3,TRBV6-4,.,CASSVSPGHIPSGNTIYF,TGTGCCAGCAGTGTATCGCCGGGACACATACCTTCTGGAAACACCATATATTTT
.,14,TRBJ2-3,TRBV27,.,CASSFYRGTDTQYF,TGTGCCAGCAGTTTTTATCGCGGCACAGATACGCAGTATTTT
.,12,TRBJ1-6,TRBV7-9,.,CASSSFSSPLHF,TGTGCCAGCAGCTCTTTTAGCTCACCCCTCCACTTT
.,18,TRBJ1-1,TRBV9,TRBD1,CASSVRIGGQGSGTEAFF,TGTGCCAGCAGCGTGCGGATCGGAGGACAGGGATCGGGAACTGAAGCTTTCTTT
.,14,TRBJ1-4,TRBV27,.,CASSRSGGSEKLFF,TGTGCCAGCAGCCGGTCGGGGGGGTCTGAAAAACTGTTTTTT
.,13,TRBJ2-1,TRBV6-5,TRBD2,CASSPREREEQFF,TGTGCCAGCAGTCCGCGCGAGCGGGAGGAGCAGTTCTTC
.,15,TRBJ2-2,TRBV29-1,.,CSVVNIPPDTGELFF,TGCAGCGTTGTTAATATCCCTCCGGACACCGGGGAGCTGTTTTTT
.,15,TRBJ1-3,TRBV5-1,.,CASSLGRQTGNTIYF,TGCGCCAGCAGCTTGGGGAGGCAAACTGGAAACACCATATATTTT
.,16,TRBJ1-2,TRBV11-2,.,CASSLGEGRPNYGYTF,TGTGCCAGCAGCTTGGGGGAGGGGAGACCTAACTATGGCTACACCTTC
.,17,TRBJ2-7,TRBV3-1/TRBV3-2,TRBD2,CASSQGVKTSVSYEQYF,TGTGCCAGCAGCCAAGGCGTTAAGACTAGCGTATCCTACGAGCAGTACTTC
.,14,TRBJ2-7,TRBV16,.,CASSQSAGAGEQYF,TGTGCCAGCAGCCAATCGGCAGGGGCGGGCGAGCAGTACTTC
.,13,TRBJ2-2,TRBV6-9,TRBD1,CARPRGQGGELFF,TGTGCCAGACCAAGGGGGCAGGGCGGGGAGCTGTTTTTT
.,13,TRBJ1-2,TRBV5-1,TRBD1,CASSSGTDYGYTF,TGCGCCAGCAGCTCCGGGACAGACTATGGCTACACCTTC
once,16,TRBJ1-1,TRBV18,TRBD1,CASSPPGRDSNTEAFF,TGTGCCAGCTCACCACCCGGACGGGACAGCAACACTGAAGCTTTCTTT
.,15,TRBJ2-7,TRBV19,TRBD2,CASSRRSGGLYEQYF,TGTGCCAGTAGTAGGCGCAGCGGGGGACTATACGAGCAGTACTTC
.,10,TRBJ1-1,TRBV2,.,CGRGGTEAFF,TGTGGACGGGGAGGCACTGAAGCTTTCTTT
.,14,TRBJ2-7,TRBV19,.,CASSITGRAVEQYF,TGTGCCAGTAGTATTACAGGGCGGGCAGTTGAGCAGTACTTC
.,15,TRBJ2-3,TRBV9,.,CASSVEGIGADTQYF,TGTGCCAGCAGCGTAGAGGGGATAGGAGCAGATACGCAGTATTTT
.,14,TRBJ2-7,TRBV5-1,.,CASSSSSSSSEQYF,TGCGCCAGCAGCTCGAGCAGTAGCAGTTCAGAGCAGTACTTC
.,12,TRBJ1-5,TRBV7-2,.,CASSSSGQPQHF,TGTGCCAGCAGCTCAAGCGGGCAGCCCCAGCATTTT
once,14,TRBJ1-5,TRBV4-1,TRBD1,CASSQLTGDQPQHF,TGCGCCAGCAGCCAACTGACAGGGGATCAGCCCCAGCATTTT
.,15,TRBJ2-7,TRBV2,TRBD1,CASNRQGASSYEQYF,TGTGCCAGCAACAGACAGGGGGCAAGCTCCTACGAGCAGTACTTC
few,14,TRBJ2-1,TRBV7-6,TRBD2,CASSSTSGRWEQFF,TGTGCCAGCAGCTCGACTAGCGGGAGGTGGGAGCAGTTCTTC
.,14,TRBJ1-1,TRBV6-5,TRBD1,CASRPRGLDTEAFF,TGTGCCAGCAGGCCCAGGGGGCTGGACACTGAAGCTTTCTTT
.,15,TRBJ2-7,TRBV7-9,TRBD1,CASSHTETGVGEQYF,TGTGCCAGCAGCCACACGGAGACAGGGGTAGGTGAGCAGTACTTC
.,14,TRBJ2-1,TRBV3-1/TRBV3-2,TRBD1,CASSHRGKNNEQFF,TGTGCCAGCAGCCACAGGGGGAAAAACAATGAGCAGTTCTTC
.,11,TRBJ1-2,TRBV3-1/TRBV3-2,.,CASSQDRLYTF,TGTGCCAGCAGCCAAGATAGACTCTACACCTTC
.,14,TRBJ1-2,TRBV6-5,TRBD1,CASRDQGANYGYTF,TGTGCCAGCAGGGATCAGGGGGCCAACTATGGCTACACCTTC